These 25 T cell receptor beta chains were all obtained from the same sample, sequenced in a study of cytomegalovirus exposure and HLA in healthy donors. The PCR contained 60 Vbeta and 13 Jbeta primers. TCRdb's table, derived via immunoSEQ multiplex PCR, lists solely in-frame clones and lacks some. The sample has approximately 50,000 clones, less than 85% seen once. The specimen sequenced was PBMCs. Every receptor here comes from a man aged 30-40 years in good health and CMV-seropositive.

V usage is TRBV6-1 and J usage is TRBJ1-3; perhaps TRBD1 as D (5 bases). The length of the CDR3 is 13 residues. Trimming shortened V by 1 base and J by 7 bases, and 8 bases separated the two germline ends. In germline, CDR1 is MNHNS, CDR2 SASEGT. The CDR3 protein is CASSEEGWNTIYF. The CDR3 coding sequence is TGTGCCAGCAGTGAAGAGGGGTGGAACACCATATATTTT.

The CDR3 region has the DNA TGTGCCAGCAGGCGCGGGGGGCTGGGCACTGAAGCTTTCTTT. Its translation: CASRRGGLGTEAFF. This sequence joins TRBV6-5 and TRBJ1-1; possibly TRBD1 for D (6 bases). Germline V gene sequence: CDR1 MNHEY, CDR2 SVGAGI. V was pared by 6 bases and J by 4 bases, with 15 bases between. The CDR3 totals 14 residues.

DNA for the CDR3: TGTGCCACCCGGGACAGTGGGATTGGCAATCAGCCCCAGCATTTT. Translated, it gives CATRDSGIGNQPQHF. This chain uses TRBV6-5 with TRBJ1-5; 7 nucleotides match TRBD1. The CDR3 totals 15 residues. Germline V gene data show CDR1 as MNHEY and CDR2 as SVGAGI. J was trimmed by 2 bases and V by 10 bases; bases with no gene match: 11.

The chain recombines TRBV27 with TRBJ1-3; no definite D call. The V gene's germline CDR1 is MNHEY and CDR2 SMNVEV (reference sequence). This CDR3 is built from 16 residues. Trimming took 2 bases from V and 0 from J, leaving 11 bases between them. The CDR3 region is CASSLKPGSSGNTIYF. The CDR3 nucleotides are TGTGCCAGCAGTTTAAAGCCGGGTAGCTCTGGAAACACCATATATTTT.

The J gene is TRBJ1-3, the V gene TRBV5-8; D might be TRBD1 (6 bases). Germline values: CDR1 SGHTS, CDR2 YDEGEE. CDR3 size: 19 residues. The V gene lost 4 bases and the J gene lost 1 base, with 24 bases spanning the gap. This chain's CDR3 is CASSADGRRGAFSGNTIYF. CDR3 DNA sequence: TGTGCCAGCAGCGCGGATGGTAGACGGGGGGCATTTTCTGGAAACACCATATATTTT.

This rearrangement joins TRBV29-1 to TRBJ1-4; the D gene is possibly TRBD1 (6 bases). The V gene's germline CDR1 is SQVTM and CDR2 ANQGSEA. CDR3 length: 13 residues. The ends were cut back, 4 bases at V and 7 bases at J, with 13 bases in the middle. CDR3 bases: TGCAGCGTTGGAAAGGCAGGGGTTGAAAAACTGTTTTTT. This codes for CSVGKAGVEKLFF.

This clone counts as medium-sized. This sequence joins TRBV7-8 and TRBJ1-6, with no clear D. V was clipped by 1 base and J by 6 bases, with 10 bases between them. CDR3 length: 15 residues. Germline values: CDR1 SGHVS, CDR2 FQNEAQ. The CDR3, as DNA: TGTGCCAGCAGCTTAGGGGCGCCGGTTAATTCACCCCTCCACTTT. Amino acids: CASSLGAPVNSPLHF.

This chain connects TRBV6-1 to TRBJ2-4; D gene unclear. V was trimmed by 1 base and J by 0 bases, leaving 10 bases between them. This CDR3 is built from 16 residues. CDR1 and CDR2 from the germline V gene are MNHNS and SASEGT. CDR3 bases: TGTGCCAGCAGTGAAGGGCCCTCCTTAGCCAAAAACATTCAGTACTTC. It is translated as CASSEGPSLAKNIQYF.

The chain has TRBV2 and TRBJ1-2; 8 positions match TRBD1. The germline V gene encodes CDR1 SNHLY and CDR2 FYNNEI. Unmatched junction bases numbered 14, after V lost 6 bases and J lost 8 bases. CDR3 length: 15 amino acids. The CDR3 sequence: CASSRTGLGVEGYTF. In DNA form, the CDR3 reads TGTGCCAGCAGCAGGACAGGGTTAGGCGTTGAGGGCTACACCTTC.

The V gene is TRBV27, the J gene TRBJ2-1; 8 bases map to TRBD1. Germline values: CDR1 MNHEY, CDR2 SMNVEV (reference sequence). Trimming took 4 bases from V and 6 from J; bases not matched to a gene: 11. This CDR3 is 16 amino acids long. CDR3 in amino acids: CASSSLTGVWGNEQFF. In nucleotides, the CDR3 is TGTGCCAGCAGTTCACTGACAGGGGTGTGGGGCAATGAGCAGTTCTTC.

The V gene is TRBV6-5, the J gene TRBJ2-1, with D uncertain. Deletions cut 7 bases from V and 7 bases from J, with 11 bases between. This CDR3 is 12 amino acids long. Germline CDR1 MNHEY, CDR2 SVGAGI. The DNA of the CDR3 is TGTGCCAGCATCCCCGATCGGAATGAGCAGTTCTTC. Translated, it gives CASIPDRNEQFF.

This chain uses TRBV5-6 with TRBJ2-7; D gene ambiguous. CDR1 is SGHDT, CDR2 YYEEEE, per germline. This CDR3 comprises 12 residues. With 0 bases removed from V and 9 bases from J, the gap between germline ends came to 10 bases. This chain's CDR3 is CASSLAGGRQYF. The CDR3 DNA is TGTGCCAGCAGCTTGGCCGGCGGCCGGCAGTACTTC.

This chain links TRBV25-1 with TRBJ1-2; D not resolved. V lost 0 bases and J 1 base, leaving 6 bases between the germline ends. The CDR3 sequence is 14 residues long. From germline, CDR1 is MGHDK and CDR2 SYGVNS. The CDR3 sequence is CASSEYFLNYGYTF. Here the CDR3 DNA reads TGTGCCAGCAGTGAATATTTCCTTAACTATGGCTACACCTTC.

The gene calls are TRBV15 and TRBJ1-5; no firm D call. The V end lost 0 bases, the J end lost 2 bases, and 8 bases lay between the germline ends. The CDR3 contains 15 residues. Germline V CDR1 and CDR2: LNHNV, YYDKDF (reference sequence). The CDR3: CATSRDIGGNQPQHF. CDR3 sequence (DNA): TGTGCCACCAGCAGAGATATAGGAGGCAATCAGCCCCAGCATTTT.

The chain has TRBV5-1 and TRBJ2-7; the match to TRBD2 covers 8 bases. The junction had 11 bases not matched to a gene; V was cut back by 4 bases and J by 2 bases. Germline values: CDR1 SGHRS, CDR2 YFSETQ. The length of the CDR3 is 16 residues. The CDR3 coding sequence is TGCGCCAGCAGCGACAATCCTAGCGGGCCGACCTACGAGCAGTACTTC. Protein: CASSDNPSGPTYEQYF.

The CDR3 is CASSIGRSRNNNSPLHF. The CDR3 nucleotides are TGTGCCAGTAGTATCGGTCGGAGCCGCAACAATAATTCACCCCTCCACTTT. V and J are TRBV19 and TRBJ1-6; D gene ambiguous. The germline V gene has CDR1 LNHDA and CDR2 SQIVND (reference sequence). Trimming removed 3 bases from V and 5 bases from J, with 17 bases in between. The CDR3 is 17 amino acids.

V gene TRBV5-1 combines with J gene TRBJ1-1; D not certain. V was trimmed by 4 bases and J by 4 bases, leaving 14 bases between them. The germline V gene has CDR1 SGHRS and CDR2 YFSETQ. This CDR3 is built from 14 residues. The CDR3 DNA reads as TGCGCCAGCAGCGTGGACGTGCGGGGCACTGAAGCTTTCTTT. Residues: CASSVDVRGTEAFF.

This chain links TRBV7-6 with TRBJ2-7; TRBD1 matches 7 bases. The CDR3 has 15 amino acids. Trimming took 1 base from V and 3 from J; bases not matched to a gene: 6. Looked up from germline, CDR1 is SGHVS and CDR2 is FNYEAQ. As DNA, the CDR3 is TGTGCCAGCAGCTTAGGTGGGGACAGAGGCTACGAGCAGTACTTC. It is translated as CASSLGGDRGYEQYF. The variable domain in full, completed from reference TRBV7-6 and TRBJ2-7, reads GAGVSQSPRYKVTKRGQDVALRCDPISGHVSLYWYRQALGQGPEFLTYFNYEAQQDKSGLPNDRFSAERPEGSISTLTIQRTEQRDSAMYRCASSLGGDRGYEQYFGPGTRLTVT.

In DNA form, the CDR3 reads TGCGCCAGCAGCGCACAGGGGCCAGATACGCAGTATTTT. Protein sequence: CASSAQGPDTQYF. The rearrangement uses TRBV5-1 and TRBJ2-3; 7 bases fit TRBD1. The CDR3 is 13 amino acids. Germline CDR1 and CDR2: SGHRS and YFSETQ. V lost 4 bases and J lost 4; bases outside the gene matches: 3. Supplemented by reference TRBV5-1 and TRBJ2-3, the full variable domain reads KAGVTQTPRYLIKTRGQQVTLSCSPISGHRSVSWYQQTPGQGLQFLFEYFSETQRNKGNFPGRFSGRQFSNSRSEMNVSTLELGDSALYLCASSAQGPDTQYFGPGTRLTVL.

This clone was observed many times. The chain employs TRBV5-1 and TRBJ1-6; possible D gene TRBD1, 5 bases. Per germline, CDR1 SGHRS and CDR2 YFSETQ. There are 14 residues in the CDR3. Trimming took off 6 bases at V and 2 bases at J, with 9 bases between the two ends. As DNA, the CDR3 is TGCGCCAGCAAAGGGGAAGCCTATAATTCACCCCTCCACTTT. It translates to CASKGEAYNSPLHF.

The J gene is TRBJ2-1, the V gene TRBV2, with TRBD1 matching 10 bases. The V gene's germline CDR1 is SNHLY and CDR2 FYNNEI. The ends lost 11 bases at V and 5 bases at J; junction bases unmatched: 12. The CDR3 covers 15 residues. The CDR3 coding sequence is TGTGCCCGACGCCCCGGGACAGGGGTAGACAATGAGCAGTTCTTC. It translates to CARRPGTGVDNEQFF.

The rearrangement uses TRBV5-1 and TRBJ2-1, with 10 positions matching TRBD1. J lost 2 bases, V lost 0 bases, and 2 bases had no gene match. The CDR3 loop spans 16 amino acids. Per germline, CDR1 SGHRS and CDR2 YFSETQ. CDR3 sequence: CASSLAGTGAYNEQFF. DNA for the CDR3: TGCGCCAGCAGCTTGGCCGGGACAGGGGCCTACAATGAGCAGTTCTTC.

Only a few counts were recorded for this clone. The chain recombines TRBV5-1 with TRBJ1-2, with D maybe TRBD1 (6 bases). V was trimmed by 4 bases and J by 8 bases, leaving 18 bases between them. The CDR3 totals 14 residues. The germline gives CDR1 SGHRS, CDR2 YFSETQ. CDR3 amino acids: CASSPSIQGQGYTF. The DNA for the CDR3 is TGCGCCAGCAGCCCCTCGATACAGGGTCAGGGCTACACCTTC.

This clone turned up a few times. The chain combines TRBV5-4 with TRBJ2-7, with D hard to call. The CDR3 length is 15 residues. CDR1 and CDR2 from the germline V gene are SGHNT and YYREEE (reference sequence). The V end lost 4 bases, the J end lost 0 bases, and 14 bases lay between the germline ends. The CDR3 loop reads CASSPEATSSYEQYF. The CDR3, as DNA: TGTGCCAGCAGCCCCGAGGCCACGAGCTCCTACGAGCAGTACTTC.

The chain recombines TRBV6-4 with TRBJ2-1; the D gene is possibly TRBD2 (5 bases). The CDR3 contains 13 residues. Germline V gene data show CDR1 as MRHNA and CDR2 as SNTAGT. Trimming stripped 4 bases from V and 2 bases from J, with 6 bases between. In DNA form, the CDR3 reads TGTGCCAGCAGTGTCGGGGCCTACAATGAGCAGTTCTTC. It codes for CASSVGAYNEQFF.